This T cell receptor (beta chain) was captured by sequencing in a study of blood T cell repertoires in COVID-19. Study overall: Samples taken during acute and convalescent COVID-19 were collected in the United States, Italy and Spain.

Original processing notes: The authors estimated nucleated cell counts from reference gene primer amplification. The method was immunoSEQ multiplex PCR; TCRdb's version includes in-frame clones alone and lacks a portion of them. The DNA was the basis for D and trimming; V, J and clone size are from that table. The profile covers about 130,000 clones, with about four fifths appearing a single time and around 37% taken by the ten largest. Trimming took 2 bases from V and 0 from J, leaving 10 bases between them. CDR3 length: 15 amino acids. Germline CDR1 reads SGHTA; CDR2 reads FQGTGA. The sequence was obtained from a man aged 35-49 years with active or convalescent COVID-19. The V and J genes are TRBV7-3 and TRBJ1-1, with D possibly matching TRBD1 (6 bases). Sequenced sample: peripheral blood. CDR3 region: CASSLLGGMNTEAFF. Written as DNA, the CDR3 is TGTGCCAGCAGCTTATTAGGGGGAATGAACACTGAAGCTTTCTTT.